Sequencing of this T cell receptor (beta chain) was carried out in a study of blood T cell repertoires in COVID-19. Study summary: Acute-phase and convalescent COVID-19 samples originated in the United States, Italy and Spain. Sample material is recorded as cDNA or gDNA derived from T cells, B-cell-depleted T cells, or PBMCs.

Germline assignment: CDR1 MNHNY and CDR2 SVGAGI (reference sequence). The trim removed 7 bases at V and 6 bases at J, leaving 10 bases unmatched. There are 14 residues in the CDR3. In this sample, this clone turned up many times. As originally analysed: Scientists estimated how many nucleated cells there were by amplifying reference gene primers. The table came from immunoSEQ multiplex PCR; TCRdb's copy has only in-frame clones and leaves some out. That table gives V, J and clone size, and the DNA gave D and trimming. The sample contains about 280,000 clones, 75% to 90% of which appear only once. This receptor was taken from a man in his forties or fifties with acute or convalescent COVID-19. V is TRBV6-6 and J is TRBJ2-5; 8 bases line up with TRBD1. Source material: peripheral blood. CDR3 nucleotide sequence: TGTGCCAGCACCATGGGGCAGGGGGCGAAGACCCAGTACTTC. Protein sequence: CASTMGQGAKTQYF.